This T cell receptor (beta chain) derives from a study of blood T cells in healthy people across ages. A sample-barcoded 5' primer and a J-beta primer mix were used in a second PCR of about 6 to 11 cycles. Researchers report that each sample yielded at least 3 million CDR3-containing paired-end reads. TCRdb re-called the 5' RACE reads with MiXCR, one entry per CDR3 protein. Seen here are 750,000 to 950,000 distinct CDR3 sequences, about 48% observed once, and the top ten hold roughly 40%. The CDR3 runs to 14 residues. V dropped 2 bases and J dropped 3 bases, with 8 bases sitting between them. Germline V gives CDR1 MNHNY, CDR2 SVGAGI (reference sequence).

The TCR was taken from a man older than 75 in good health. The rearrangement joins TRBV6-6 to TRBJ2-1, with a possible D match to TRBD2 (5 bases). What was sequenced was blood. CDR3 DNA sequence: TGTGCCAGCAGTTACGGCGGGCGCTACAATGAGCAGTTCTTC. This gives the protein CASSYGGRYNEQFF.